This record looks at one T cell receptor (beta chain) sequence and its context. The data originate from a study of OX40 agonist ivuxolimab in advanced cancers. Clones were sequenced by immunoSEQ multiplex PCR, and TCRdb holds only the in-frame ones, with some missing. The repertoire holds about 66,000 clones, with around 90% as singletons. The sample in question was CD4+ or CD8+ T cells sorted from blood, obtained in a trial of the OX40 agonist ivuxolimab. The origin of this receptor is an adult with an advanced solid tumor such as melanoma, head and neck, liver or kidney cancer.

The CDR3 loop reads CASRRLAGNTGELFF. In DNA, the CDR3 is TGCGCCAGCAGAAGGCTAGCGGGGAACACCGGGGAGCTGTTTTTT. This chain links TRBV5-1 with TRBJ2-2; 8 bases match TRBD2. The CDR3 runs to 15 residues. Losses at the gene ends were 5 bases for V and 1 base for J; bases not matched to a gene: 4. Germline CDR1 reads SGHRS; CDR2 reads YFSETQ.